This T cell receptor beta chain derives from a study of blood T cell repertoires in COVID-19. As for the study in general: The United States, Italy and Spain were the sources of the acute and convalescent COVID-19 samples. Sample material is recorded as cDNA or gDNA derived from T cells, B-cell-depleted T cells, or PBMCs.

Only one count was recorded for this clone. Methods used by the authors: From reference gene primer amplification, estimates of nucleated cell counts were derived. Only in-frame clones appear in the TCRdb table, and some are missing; sequencing was by immunoSEQ multiplex PCR. V and J calls and clone size come straight from that table; D and trimming were deduced from the DNA. The sample carries roughly 140,000 clones, about 87% recorded once. Trimming pared 11 bases from V and 0 bases from J, leaving 11 bases between. The CDR3 has 14 residues. Germline-derived CDR1 and CDR2 are SNHLY and FYNNEI. The TCR originated in a woman in her forties or fifties with acute or convalescent COVID-19. The sequencing sample was made of peripheral blood. V gene TRBV2 combines with J gene TRBJ2-6; D may be TRBD1 (6 bases). The CDR3 is CAGKGGSGANVLTF. The DNA of the CDR3 is TGTGCCGGAAAAGGGGGCTCTGGGGCCAACGTCCTGACTTTC.